The T cell receptor (beta chain) described here comes from a study of blood T cells in healthy people across ages. The germline CDR1 and CDR2 sequences are SNHLY and FYNNEI. The CDR3 extends over 16 amino acids. The V segment lost 8 bases and the J segment 7 bases; nucleotides outside the gene matches: 17. Then a second PCR, running about 7 to 11 cycles, was carried out with a sample-barcoded 5' primer and a J-beta primer mix. Each CDR3 protein is one row after TCRdb ran MiXCR on the 5' RACE reads. The sample consists of about a million distinct CDR3 sequences, 51% of them appearing once. The chain joins TRBV2 to TRBJ1-5, with TRBD1 matching 7 bases. This sequence was found in a woman aged 55-70 years in good health. Sequencing used blood. The CDR3 DNA reads TGTGCCAGCCTCGACGGGGAAGGGGGCAAGCGGCAGCCCCAGCATTTT. This codes for CASLDGEGGKRQPQHF.